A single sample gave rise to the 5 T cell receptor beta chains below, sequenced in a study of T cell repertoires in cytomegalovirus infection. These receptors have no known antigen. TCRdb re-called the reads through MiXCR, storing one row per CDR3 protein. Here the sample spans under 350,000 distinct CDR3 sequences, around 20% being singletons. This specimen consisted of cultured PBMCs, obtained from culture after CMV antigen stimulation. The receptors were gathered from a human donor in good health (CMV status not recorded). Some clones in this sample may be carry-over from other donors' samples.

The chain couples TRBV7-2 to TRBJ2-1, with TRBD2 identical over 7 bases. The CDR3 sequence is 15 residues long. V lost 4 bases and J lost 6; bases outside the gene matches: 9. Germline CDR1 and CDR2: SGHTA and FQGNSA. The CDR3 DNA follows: TGTGCCAGCAGCTCCTTTGGGGGGGAAGTCAATGAGCAGTTCTTC. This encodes CASSSFGGEVNEQFF.

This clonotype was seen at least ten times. CDR3 nucleotide sequence: TGTGCCAGCAGTGACCCAACTAGCGGGAACCCCCGTGAGACCCAGTACTTC. This translates into CASSDPTSGNPRETQYF. The chain recombines TRBV6-1 with TRBJ2-5, with 10 bases matching TRBD2. The V gene's germline CDR1 is MNHNS and CDR2 SASEGT. With 3 bases clipped from V and 5 bases from J, the junction kept 12 bases outside the gene matches. The CDR3 loop spans 17 amino acids.

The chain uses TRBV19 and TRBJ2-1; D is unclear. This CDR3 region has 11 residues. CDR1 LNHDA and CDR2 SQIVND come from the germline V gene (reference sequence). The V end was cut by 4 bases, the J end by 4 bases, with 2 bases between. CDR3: CASSTYNEQFF. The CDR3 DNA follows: TGTGCCAGTAGTACATACAATGAGCAGTTCTTC.

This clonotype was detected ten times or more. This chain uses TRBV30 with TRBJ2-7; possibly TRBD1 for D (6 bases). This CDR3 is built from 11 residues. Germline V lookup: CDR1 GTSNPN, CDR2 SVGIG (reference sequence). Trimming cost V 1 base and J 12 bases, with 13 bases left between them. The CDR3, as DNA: TGTGCCTGGAGTGCCTTAGACAGGCTGTACTTC. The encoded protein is CAWSALDRLYF.

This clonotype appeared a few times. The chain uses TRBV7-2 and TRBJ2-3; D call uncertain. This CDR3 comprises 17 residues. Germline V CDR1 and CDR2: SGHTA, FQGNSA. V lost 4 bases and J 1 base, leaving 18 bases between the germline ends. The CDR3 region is CASSSQPPGGGTDTQYF. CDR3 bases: TGTGCCAGCAGCTCCCAACCACCGGGTGGGGGCACAGATACGCAGTATTTT.